This record looks at one T cell receptor beta chain sequence and its context. The antigen remains undetermined. This sample was taken from a study of CD8+CD57+ T cells in acquired aplastic anemia. Looking at the study overall: CD4+ and CD8+ cells, once sorted, gave DNA averaging about 3 ug. Study-wide points: Patients and controls were found to share about 31 CD8+ CDR3 sequences. Patient and control CD8+ Simpson's diversity was not significantly different.

This CDR3 spans 12 amino acids. CDR1 and CDR2 (germline): DFQATT, SNEGSKA (reference sequence). It was patients with CD8+CD57+ cell expansion by flow cytometry who were chosen for sequencing. The patients, all of them, had severe acquired aplastic anemia. TCR beta VDJ combinations and CDR3 sequences were profiled from genomic DNA. A single record per CDR3 protein comes from TCRdb applying MiXCR to the reads. The data contain about 150,000 distinct CDR3 sequences, roughly 50% of them singletons. Sequenced sample: sorted CD4+, CD8+, or CD8+CD57+ T cells (not recorded which) from PBMCs. The receptor was isolated from a human donor with aplastic anemia. This rearrangement joins TRBV20-1 to TRBJ1-2; D call uncertain. This CDR3 reads CSVMWTDYGYTF. CDR3 bases: TGCAGCGTCATGTGGACCGACTATGGCTACACCTTC.